This TCR beta chain was profiled in a study of patients and donors after allogeneic stem cell transplantation. This clonotype was detected a few times. The CDR3 totals 14 residues. Losses at the gene ends were 6 bases for V and 7 bases for J; bases not matched to a gene: 6. Each CDR3 protein is one row after TCRdb ran MiXCR on the RT-PCR reads. Here the sample spans 110,000 or so distinct CDR3 sequences, about a third being singletons. This rearrangement joins TRBV12-3 or TRBV12-4 to TRBJ1-6, with 7 bases lining up with TRBD1. The sample was blood, either unsorted or a sorted T cell fraction (not recorded which). The source is a human donor who was either an allogeneic HSCT recipient or a stem cell or donor lymphocyte infusion donor (not recorded which). It is not recorded whose cells these are; they may come from a transplant donor. In DNA, the CDR3 is TGTGCCAGCAGCTTGGGGGACAGAAATTCACCCCTCCACTTT. This gives the protein CASSLGDRNSPLHF.